A single TCR beta chain is shown here with its context. Its antigen is undetermined. This entry is derived from a study of blood T cells in healthy people across ages. The study, taken as a whole, reports: Older age went with lower TCR beta diversity per million T cells, in a roughly linear way. Diversity of TCR beta correlated strongly with naive T cell percentage.

The people who gave samples were healthy Caucasians from Russia, aged about 6 to 95. Trimming stripped 4 bases from V and 0 bases from J, with 15 bases between. CDR3 length equals 17 residues. The germline gives CDR1 SGHTA, CDR2 FQGNSA. The second PCR ran about 6 to 12 cycles with a sample-barcoded 5' primer and J-beta primers. TCRdb processed the 5' RACE reads anew with MiXCR; each CDR3 protein has one entry. The table shows about 780,000 distinct CDR3 sequences, with approximately 65% occurring only once. Sample: blood. The clonotype was recovered from a man in his thirties or forties in good health. The chain employs TRBV7-2 and TRBJ2-2; TRBD1 or TRBD2 may be the D gene (6 bases each). The CDR3 sequence: CASSSRPGGANTGELFF. In DNA form, the CDR3 reads TGTGCCAGCAGCTCCCGCCCCGGGGGCGCGAACACCGGGGAGCTGTTTTTT. Full variable domain (missing parts from reference TRBV7-2 and TRBJ2-2): GAGVSQSPSNKVTEKGKDVELRCDPISGHTALYWYRQSLGQGLEFLIYFQGNSAPDKSGLPSDRFSAERTGGSVSTLTIQRTQQEDSAVYLCASSSRPGGANTGELFFGEGSRLTVL.